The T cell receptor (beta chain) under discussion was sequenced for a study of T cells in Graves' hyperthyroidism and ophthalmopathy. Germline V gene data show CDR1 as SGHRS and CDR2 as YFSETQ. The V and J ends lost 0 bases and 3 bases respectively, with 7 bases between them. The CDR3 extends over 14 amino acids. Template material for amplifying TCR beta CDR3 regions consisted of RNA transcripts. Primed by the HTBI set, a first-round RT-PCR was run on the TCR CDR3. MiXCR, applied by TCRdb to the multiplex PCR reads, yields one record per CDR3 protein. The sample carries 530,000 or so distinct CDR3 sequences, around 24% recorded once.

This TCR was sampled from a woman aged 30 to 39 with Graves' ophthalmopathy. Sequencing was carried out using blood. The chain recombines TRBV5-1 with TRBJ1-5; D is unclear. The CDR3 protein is CASSLDSPNQPQHF. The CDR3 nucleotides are TGCGCCAGCAGCTTGGACAGTCCCAATCAGCCCCAGCATTTT.